This is a list of T cell receptor beta chains from one sample in a study of blood T cell repertoires in COVID-19. Using immunoSEQ multiplex PCR, the repertoire was profiled, and TCRdb retains in-frame clones only, with some absent. The data hold over 60,000 clones, with roughly 77% observed a single time. Sequencing was carried out using peripheral blood. The receptors stem from a human donor in a cohort sampled during active COVID-19. Both conserved end residues are part of each CDR3. Each record gives: D gene, V gene, clone size, J gene, CDR3 DNA, CDR3 protein. D genes are given only for firm matches. Clone size is stated in some rows and not others, as once, few, many or a class when expanded.

TRBD1	TRBV10-3	-	TRBJ2-2	TGTGCCATCAGTGAGACTACAGGGGGCACCGGGGAGCTGTTTTTT	CAISETTGGTGELFF
TRBD1	TRBV7-2	-	TRBJ1-5	TGTGCCAGCAGCTTAGATGGACAGGGGTTAGGGACTCAGCCCCAGCATTTT	CASSLDGQGLGTQPQHF
-	TRBV11-2	-	TRBJ1-4	TGTGCCAGCAGCTTAGCGATGCAGGGTCTGAGTGAAAAACTGTTTTTT	CASSLAMQGLSEKLFF
TRBD1	TRBV7-9	-	TRBJ2-3	TGTGCCAGCAGCTTAGGACAGGGGGCTGTAGATACGCAGTATTTT	CASSLGQGAVDTQYF
TRBD1	TRBV5-5	few	TRBJ2-7	TGTGCCAGCAGCCCCCGGGACAGGGATGGTGAGCAGTACTTC	CASSPRDRDGEQYF
-	TRBV6-2/TRBV6-3	-	TRBJ1-2	TGTGCCAGCAGTTACGGGGGCACCGCTAACTATGGCTACACCTTC	CASSYGGTANYGYTF
TRBD1	TRBV7-3	-	TRBJ2-2	TGTGCCAGCAGGGAGGGACAGGGGAACACCGGGGAGCTGTTTTTT	CASREGQGNTGELFF
TRBD1	TRBV7-9	-	TRBJ2-5	TGTGCCAGCAGCTTCACCCAGGGGGCTTGGGAGACCCAGTACTTC	CASSFTQGAWETQYF
TRBD1	TRBV7-3	-	TRBJ2-5	TGTGCCAGCAGCCACAGGGGTCGGGAGACCCAGTACTTC	CASSHRGRETQYF
-	TRBV6-2/TRBV6-3	-	TRBJ2-7	TGTGCCAGCAGCCCCACTAGCCCAACTGGGGGCGAGCAGTACTTC	CASSPTSPTGGEQYF
TRBD1	TRBV18	-	TRBJ2-5	TGTGCCAGCTCACAAGACAGGGGGGGAGAGACCCAGTACTTC	CASSQDRGGETQYF
-	TRBV2	-	TRBJ2-4	TGTGCCAGCAGCCCCACAGGGAGTGGCAAAAACATTCAGTACTTC	CASSPTGSGKNIQYF
-	TRBV6-2/TRBV6-3	-	TRBJ1-1	TGTGCCAGCAGTTCGGGACTGACAACTGAAGCTTTCTTT	CASSSGLTTEAFF
TRBD2	TRBV7-9	once	TRBJ2-7	TGTGCCAGCAGCGCTTCCGCGGGAGTCGCCTACGAGCAGTACTTC	CASSASAGVAYEQYF
TRBD2	TRBV7-9	-	TRBJ2-7	TGTGCCAGCAGCCCCTCCCCTAGCGGGAGGGCGAACGAGCAGTACTTC	CASSPSPSGRANEQYF
-	TRBV10-2	-	TRBJ1-1	TGCGCCAGCATTGTCAGGGTGGGTACTGAAGCTTTCTTT	CASIVRVGTEAFF
-	TRBV24-1	-	TRBJ2-2	TGTGCCACCAGTGATCGGGAGCAGTTCGGGGAGCTGTTTTTT	CATSDREQFGELFF
-	TRBV20-1	once	TRBJ2-7	TGCAGTGCTGTGCAGATATACGAGCAGTACTTC	CSAVQIYEQYF
TRBD2	TRBV7-2	-	TRBJ2-3	TGTGCCAGCAGCTTAGCTAGCGGGAGTACAGATACGCAGTATTTT	CASSLASGSTDTQYF
TRBD2	TRBV24-1	-	TRBJ2-3	TGTGCCACCAGTGAAGGCGGGAGTTGGACAGATACGCAGTATTTT	CATSEGGSWTDTQYF
-	TRBV27	-	TRBJ2-2	TGTGCCAGCAGTTTTCTAGACGGGGAGCTGTTTTTT	CASSFLDGELFF
-	TRBV3-1/TRBV3-2	few	TRBJ2-7	TGTGCCAGCAGCCAAGCGACTGGCGAGCAGTACTTC	CASSQATGEQYF
-	TRBV27	-	TRBJ2-1	TGTGCCAGCAGCGCGTCCTACAATGAGCAGTTCTTC	CASSASYNEQFF
TRBD2	TRBV5-1	-	TRBJ2-5	TGCGCCAGCAGCTTTGCTAGCGGGAGTGCGGAGACCCAGTACTTC	CASSFASGSAETQYF
TRBD1	TRBV19	few	TRBJ1-1	TGTGCCAGTAAGAACAGGGGGGAAGCTTTCTTT	CASKNRGEAFF
TRBD1	TRBV18	-	TRBJ1-3	TGTGCCAGCTCACCCGGACAGGGGTATTCTGGAAACACCATATATTTT	CASSPGQGYSGNTIYF
-	TRBV6-6	few	TRBJ1-1	TGTGCCAGCAGTTACGGGGCGGCAAACACTGAAGCTTTCTTT	CASSYGAANTEAFF
-	TRBV5-5	-	TRBJ1-2	TGTGCCAGCAGCCTCGACTTGAGATTCTACTATGGCTACACCTTC	CASSLDLRFYYGYTF
-	TRBV6-5	-	TRBJ1-1	TGTGCCAGCAGTAAAAGGGACACAGAAGCTTTCTTT	CASSKRDTEAFF
-	TRBV10-3	-	TRBJ2-7	TGTGCCATCAGGGACTCCTTAGGGGAGCAGTACTTC	CAIRDSLGEQYF
-	TRBV10-3	-	TRBJ1-3	TGTGCCATCAGGCAGGACTCTGGAAACACCATATATTTT	CAIRQDSGNTIYF
-	TRBV7-9	-	TRBJ2-5	TGTGCCAGCAGCCCATCTATAGGGAGAGAGACCCAGTACTTC	CASSPSIGRETQYF
TRBD1	TRBV7-9	-	TRBJ1-6	TGTGCCAGCAGCCGCTCCGGGACAGGGGATGGAGCCCTCCACTTT	CASSRSGTGDGALHF
-	TRBV28	-	TRBJ2-5	TGTGCCAGCAGTTCGAGTGCGGCGGGGCAAGAGACCCAGTACTTC	CASSSSAAGQETQYF
-	TRBV27	once	TRBJ1-5	TGTGCCAGCAGTTCGGCCCTTATAGGGGGTGGTGGCAATCAGCCCCAGCATTTT	CASSSALIGGGGNQPQHF
TRBD2	TRBV3-1/TRBV3-2	few	TRBJ2-7	TGTGCCAGCAGCGTGCGGGGGGTCTCGGTTAACGAGCAGTACTTC	CASSVRGVSVNEQYF
-	TRBV9	-	TRBJ1-2	TGTGCCAGCAGCTCGCACCGGGCCCACTCCACGGGGGGCTACACCTTC	CASSSHRAHSTGGYTF
-	TRBV5-1	-	TRBJ1-3	TGCGCCAGCAGCGAGGGATCTCGCGGAAACACCATATATTTT	CASSEGSRGNTIYF